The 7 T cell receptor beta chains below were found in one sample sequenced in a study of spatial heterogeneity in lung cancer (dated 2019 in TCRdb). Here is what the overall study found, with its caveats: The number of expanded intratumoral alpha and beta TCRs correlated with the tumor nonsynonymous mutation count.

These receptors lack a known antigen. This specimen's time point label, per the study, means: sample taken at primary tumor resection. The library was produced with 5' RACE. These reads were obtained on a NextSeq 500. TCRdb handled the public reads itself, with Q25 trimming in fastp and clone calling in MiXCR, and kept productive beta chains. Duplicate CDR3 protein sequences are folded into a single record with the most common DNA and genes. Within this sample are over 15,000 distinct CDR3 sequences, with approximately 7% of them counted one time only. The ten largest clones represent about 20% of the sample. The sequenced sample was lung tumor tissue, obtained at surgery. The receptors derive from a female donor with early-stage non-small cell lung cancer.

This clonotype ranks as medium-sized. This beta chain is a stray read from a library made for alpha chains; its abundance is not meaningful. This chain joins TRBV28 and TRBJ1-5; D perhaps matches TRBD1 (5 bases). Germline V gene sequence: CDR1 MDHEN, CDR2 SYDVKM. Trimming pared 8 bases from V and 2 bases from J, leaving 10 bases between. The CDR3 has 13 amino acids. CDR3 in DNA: TGTGCCAGCCTTGGGGGAGGCAATCAGCCCCAGCATTTT. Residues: CASLGGGNQPQHF.

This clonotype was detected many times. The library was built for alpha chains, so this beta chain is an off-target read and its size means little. CDR3 DNA: TGTGCCAGCAGCTTAGGCCCGGGACAGGGTTTGGCCCTCCACTTT. Protein sequence: CASSLGPGQGLALHF. The chain is built from TRBV7-6 and TRBJ1-6; 9 positions agree with TRBD1. Germline assignment: CDR1 SGHVS and CDR2 FNYEAQ. CDR3 size: 15 residues. V dropped 1 base and J dropped 14; count of bases not matched to a gene: 9.

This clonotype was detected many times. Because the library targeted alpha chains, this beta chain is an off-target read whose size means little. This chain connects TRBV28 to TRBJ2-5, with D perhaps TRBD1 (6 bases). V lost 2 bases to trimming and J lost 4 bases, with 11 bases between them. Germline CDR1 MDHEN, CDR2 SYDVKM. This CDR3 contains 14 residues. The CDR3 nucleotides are TGTGCCAGCAGTTTAGAAGGCAGGGGAGAGACCCAGTACTTC. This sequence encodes CASSLEGRGETQYF.

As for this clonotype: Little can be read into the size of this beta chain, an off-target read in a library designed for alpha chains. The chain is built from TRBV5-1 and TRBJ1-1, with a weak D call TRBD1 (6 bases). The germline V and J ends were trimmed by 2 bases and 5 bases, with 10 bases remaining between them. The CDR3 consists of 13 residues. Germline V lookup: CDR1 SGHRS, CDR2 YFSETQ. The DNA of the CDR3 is TGCGCCAGCAGCTTTGGGGGGGCGACTGAAGCTTTCTTT. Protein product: CASSFGGATEAFF.

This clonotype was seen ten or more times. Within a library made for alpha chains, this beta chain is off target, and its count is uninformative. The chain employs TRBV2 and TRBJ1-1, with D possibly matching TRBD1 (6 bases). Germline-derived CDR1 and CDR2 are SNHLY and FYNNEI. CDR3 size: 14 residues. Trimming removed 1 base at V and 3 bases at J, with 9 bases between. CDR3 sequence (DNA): TGTGCCAGCAGTGAAGGAGGGGGATACACTGAAGCTTTCTTT. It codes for CASSEGGGYTEAFF.

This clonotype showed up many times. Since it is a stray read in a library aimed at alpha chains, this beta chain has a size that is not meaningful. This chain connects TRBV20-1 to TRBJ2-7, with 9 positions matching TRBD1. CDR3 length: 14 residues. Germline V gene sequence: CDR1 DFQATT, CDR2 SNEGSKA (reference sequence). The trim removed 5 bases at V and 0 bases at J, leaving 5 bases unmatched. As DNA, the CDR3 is TGCAGTGCTCCCCGACAGGGGGTCTCCTACGAGCAGTACTTC. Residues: CSAPRQGVSYEQYF.

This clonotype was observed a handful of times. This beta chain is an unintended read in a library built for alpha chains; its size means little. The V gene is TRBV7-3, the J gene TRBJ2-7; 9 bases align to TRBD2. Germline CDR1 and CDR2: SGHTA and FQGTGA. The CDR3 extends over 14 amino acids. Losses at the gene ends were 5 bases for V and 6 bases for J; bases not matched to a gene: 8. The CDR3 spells CASSVGGGAPEQYF. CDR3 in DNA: TGTGCCAGCAGCGTTGGCGGGGGGGCCCCCGAGCAGTACTTC.